This TCR beta chain was sequenced for a study of vaccination and CD4 T cells after COVID-19. About the study: Control cultures, each given a CEFX pool, an HIV-1 Nef pool, or no peptide, were included.

The Oncomine TCR Beta short-read assay generated sequence data from the DNA of cultured CD4+ T cells. TCRdb reprocessed the PCR reads with MiXCR, giving one entry per CDR3 protein. This table has tens of thousands of distinct CDR3 sequences, approximately 45% appearing once. With regard to this clonotype: Its target is not known.

This CDR3 spans 14 amino acids. The V and J ends lost 5 bases and 1 base respectively, with 8 bases between them. Germline-derived CDR1 and CDR2 are SGHTA and FQGTGA. The treatment here: roughly ten-day PBMC culture with coronavirus spike peptide pools or control peptides (ViraFEST assay). The chain links TRBV7-3 to TRBJ2-2; a possible D gene is TRBD1 (6 bases). This sequence was found in a human donor who had recovered from COVID-19. Here the sequenced sample was CD4+ T cells from blood, cultured in vitro, taken after SARS-CoV-2 vaccination. The CDR3 DNA sequence: TGTGCCAGCAGCCCGACAGGGAACACCGGGGAGCTGTTTTTT. It translates to CASSPTGNTGELFF.